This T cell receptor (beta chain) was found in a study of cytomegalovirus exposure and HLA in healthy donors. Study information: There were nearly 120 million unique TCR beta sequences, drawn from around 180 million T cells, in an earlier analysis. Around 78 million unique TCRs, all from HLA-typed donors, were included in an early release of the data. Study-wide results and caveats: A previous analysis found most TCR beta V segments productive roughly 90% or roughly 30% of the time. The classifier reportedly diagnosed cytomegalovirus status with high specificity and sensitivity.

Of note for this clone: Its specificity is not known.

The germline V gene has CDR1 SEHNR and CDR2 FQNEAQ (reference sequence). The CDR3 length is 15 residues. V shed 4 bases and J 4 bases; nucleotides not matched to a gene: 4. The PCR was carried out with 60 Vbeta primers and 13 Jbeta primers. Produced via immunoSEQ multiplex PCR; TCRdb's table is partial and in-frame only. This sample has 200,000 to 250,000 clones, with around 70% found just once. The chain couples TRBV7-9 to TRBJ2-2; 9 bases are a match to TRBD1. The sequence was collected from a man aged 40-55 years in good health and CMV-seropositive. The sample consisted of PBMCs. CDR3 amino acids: CASSSTGGGTGELFF. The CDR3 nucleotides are TGTGCCAGCAGCTCGACAGGGGGGGGCACCGGGGAGCTGTTTTTT.